The 2 T cell receptor beta chains given below trace back to one sample, sequenced in a study of blood T cell repertoires in COVID-19. Using immunoSEQ multiplex PCR, the repertoire was profiled, and TCRdb retains in-frame clones only, with some absent. The sample has about 400,000 clones, 86% seen once. The material sequenced was peripheral blood. These receptors were collected from a woman under 40 with active or convalescent COVID-19.

This chain uses TRBV6-5 with TRBJ2-7; 10 positions agree with TRBD2. This CDR3 region has 15 residues. The V segment lost 6 bases and the J segment 0 bases; nucleotides outside the gene matches: 5. Germline V CDR1 and CDR2: MNHEY, SVGAGI. The CDR3, as DNA: TGTGCCAGCAGGAAGCCTAGCGGGGGCTCCTACGAGCAGTACTTC. Amino acid sequence: CASRKPSGGSYEQYF.

The chain has TRBV4-1 and TRBJ2-7, with TRBD1 identical over 7 bases. CDR3 size: 14 residues. The germline V gene encodes CDR1 MGHRA and CDR2 YSYEKL. V lost 4 bases, J lost 4 bases, and 7 bases stayed unmatched. CDR3 DNA sequence: TGCGCCAGCAGCCCGCCGGGACAGAGTTACGAGCAGTACTTC. Translation: CASSPPGQSYEQYF.